This T cell receptor beta chain was sequenced in a study of blood T cell repertoires in COVID-19. Study as a whole: The United States, Italy and Spain were the sources of the acute and convalescent COVID-19 samples. PBMCs, B-cell-depleted T cells, or T cells were the source of the cDNA or gDNA that made up the material.

Per the authors' pipeline: Amplification of reference gene primers was used by the study to estimate nucleated cell counts. Some clones are missing from TCRdb's copy, which holds only in-frame ones; the method was immunoSEQ multiplex PCR. The V and J calls and the clone size are those of that table, but D and trimming were determined from the DNA. The sample gives a few hundred thousand clones, approximately 86% of which show up once; roughly 2% is in the top ten. CDR3 length: 16 amino acids. CDR1 is LGHDT, CDR2 YNNKEL, per germline (reference sequence). With V trimmed by 0 bases and J by 1 base, 5 bases remained unmatched.

This rearrangement joins TRBV3-1 (or the pseudogene TRBV3-2) to TRBJ2-5; 7 positions match TRBD2. The sample taken for sequencing was peripheral blood. This sequence was found in a woman between 45 and 65 years old who had recovered from COVID-19. CDR3 nucleotide sequence: TGTGCCAGCAGCCAAGAGGCGGGAGCCCGCCAAGAGACCCAGTACTTC. It is translated as CASSQEAGARQETQYF.